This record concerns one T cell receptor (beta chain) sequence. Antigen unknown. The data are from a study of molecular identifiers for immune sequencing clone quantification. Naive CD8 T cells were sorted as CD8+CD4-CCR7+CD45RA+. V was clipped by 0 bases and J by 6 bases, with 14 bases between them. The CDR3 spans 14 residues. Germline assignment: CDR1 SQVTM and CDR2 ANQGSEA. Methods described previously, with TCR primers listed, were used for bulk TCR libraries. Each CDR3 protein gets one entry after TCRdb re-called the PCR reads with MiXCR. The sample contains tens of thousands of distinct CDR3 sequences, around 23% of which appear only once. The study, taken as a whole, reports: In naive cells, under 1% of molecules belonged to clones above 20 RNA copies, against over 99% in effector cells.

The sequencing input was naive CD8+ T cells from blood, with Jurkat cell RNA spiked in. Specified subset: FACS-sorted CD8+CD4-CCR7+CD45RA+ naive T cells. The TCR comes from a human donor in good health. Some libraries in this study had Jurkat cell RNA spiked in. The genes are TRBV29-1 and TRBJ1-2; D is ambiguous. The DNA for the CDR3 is TGCAGCGTTGAAGACGCAGGCCCGAGGGATGGCTACACCTTC. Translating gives CSVEDAGPRDGYTF.